This TCR beta chain derives from a study of cytomegalovirus exposure and HLA in healthy donors listed by TCRdb under 2017. About the study as a whole: According to an earlier analysis of 587 of the donors, about 179 million T cells yielded 117 million unique TCR beta sequences and around 300 Gb of sequence data. The number of donors typed differed by locus, with 629-630 for A, B, C, DRB1 and DQB1, around 520 for DQA1, 606 for DPA1, and over 400 for DPB1. Every discovery cohort repertoire had been produced on one sequencing platform. Among around 400 genotyped donors of the cohort, an average of around 240,000 unique TCR beta nucleotide sequences were sequenced per donor, roughly 20% of them non-productive. To study patterns of TCR occurrence, a later analysis re-analyzed previously published TCR beta repertoires from several hundred donors and added high-resolution HLA genotyping. Donor age, sex, ethnicity and CMV serostatus were compiled alongside the repertoire data. In an earlier analysis of over 550 of the donors, high-throughput TCR beta sequencing was used to judge whether each TCR beta V gene segment behaved as functional or pseudogenic. To predict cytomegalovirus infection status, the study combined high-throughput TCR immunosequencing, statistical association of individual TCRs with disease status, and machine learning. Because of strong linkage in the cohort, a few DR-DQ haplotypes were treated as single units for association and clustering. The study was designed to test whether signatures of past pathogen exposure could be identified by cataloging public T cell receptors. An early release that covered fewer than 800 HLA-typed donors contained approximately 290 gigabases of sequencing data and 80 million or so unique TCR sequences. The study used immunosequencing to profile the T cell repertoires of 666 subjects and linked those repertoires to cytomegalovirus serostatus. A later genetic analysis used genome-wide SNP genotypes for about 60% of the 666 donors, treating that subset as a discovery cohort. The later analysis used no new phenotypic data to find candidate immune exposures, relying instead on TCR beta sequences and their occurrence across donors. HLA typing covered class I and class II loci at four-digit resolution. A separate validation cohort of approximately 120 different subjects was used in addition to the 666-subject first cohort. Of the roughly 400 genotyped donors, approximately 83% fell in the genetic ancestry cluster associated with self-reported Caucasian donors.

V is cut by 6 bases and J by 0 bases, and the space between the germline ends is 12 bases. The germline V gene provides CDR1 KGHSH and CDR2 LQKENI. The CDR3 starts with the cysteine, ends with the phenylalanine, and has 14 residues. The entry retains the CDR3 DNA only, 42 bases that are in frame from base 1. Results and caveats for the whole study, not just this receptor: The study listed 150 to 200 TCR beta chains as associated with cytomegalovirus. Linkage disequilibrium might explain the correlated functional status among segregating V segments, but an unknown experimental factor could not be ruled out. In a later analysis, some 18,000 TCR beta sequences were associated with specific HLA alleles at a false discovery rate of 0.05. HLA typing was unavailable for some donors at each locus, so association tests used only the typed subset. A later analysis found that most CMV-associated TCR beta chains appeared HLA-restricted, with HLA associations seemingly driven largely by CMV exposure. In a later analysis, HLA-associated TCR beta chains were found to be more clonally expanded and to have lower generation probabilities than equally common non-associated chains. The sequencing pipeline was judged likely to have produced a cluster of highly shared sequence variants as a technical artifact. The earlier analysis of about 600 of the donors excluded roughly 17 rarely observed V segments, including chromosome 9 orphons, because counts were too low. The only immune exposure information available for the cohort was CMV serostatus. In a later analysis, several top co-occurrence clusters were reported to appear linked to parvovirus B19, influenza, CMV and Epstein-Barr virus. An association between a missense DCLRE1C variant and V-gene and J-gene trimming of TCR beta chains was found in a later genetic analysis and replicated in an independent cohort. Presence/absence analyses assumed roughly uniform sequencing depth across donors, an assumption that may not hold. A further reported finding was that TCR beta sequences accurately predicted the HLA-A and HLA-B alleles for most subjects in the first cohort. Cytomegalovirus status was reported to be diagnosed by the classifier with high specificity and sensitivity in both the original and validation cohorts. A later genetic analysis reported fewer N-insertions in productive TCRs among donors in an Asian-associated ancestry cluster than the roughly 620-donor mean. Across donors, most TCR sequences were observed very rarely, whereas some public TCRs were present in many individuals. According to a later analysis, TCR association rates differed among HLA loci, with DRB1 alleles showing the most associated TCRs and HLA-C alleles showing the fewest. Three of the identified cytomegalovirus-associated TCR beta chains were confirmed in vitro to be specific for cytomegalovirus antigens. The cohort was sequenced for TCR beta chains only, and without alpha or paired-chain data the features that could be detected were limited. The authors suggested that the approach could potentially be extended to other disease states and immunological phenotypes. An earlier analysis of 587 of the donors showed that most TCR beta V segments appeared in productive rearrangements either about 87% or about 30% of the time, which broadly matched IMGT annotations. When HLA alleles, especially DR and DQ, strongly co-occurred, attributing TCR associations to individual alleles was difficult. Some IMGT-functional V segments, including TRBV6-2 and TRBV6-3, could not be told apart with the 87-base-pair reads, so those segments were excluded.

To prepare the library, the immunoSEQ multiplex PCR assay was applied. A mixture of 60 forward primers for TCR Vbeta segments and 13 reverse primers for TCR Jbeta segments was used in the multiplex PCR. The CDR3 region of rearranged TCR beta genes was amplified from genomic DNA by a multiplex PCR assay. The Illumina HiSeq System was used to sequence the amplified TCR beta libraries as 87-base-pair reads. Processing in the source paper ran as follows. Across the 670 or so repertoires, a later analysis counted tens of millions of unique TCR beta chains, roughly 11 million of which were shared by at least two donors. Raw reads were error-corrected and collapsed into unique sequences by a nearest-neighbor algorithm in which closely related sequences were merged to remove PCR and sequencing errors. V, D and J gene segments were assigned by aligning CDR3 sequences to IMGT reference sequences. For a sequence to be retained, a match of at least six nucleotides to both a V gene segment and a J gene segment was required. Rearrangements were called productive when the CDR3 lacked stop codons and stayed in frame with V and J; all others were non-productive. CDR3 was defined by IMGT convention, running from the second conserved V-encoded cysteine to the conserved J-encoded phenylalanine. The earlier analysis of about 610 of the donors excluded sequences that lacked an unambiguous match to a single V gene segment. An earlier analysis of a few hundred of the donors classified V segments as functional when productive rearrangements were above 56.7% and as segregating when the standard deviation between donors was above 5%. A statistical classification framework was developed to diagnose cytomegalovirus status using the catalog of TCR beta chain sequences. In a later analysis, V and J genes were assigned by comparing TCR nucleotide sequences against IMGT/GENE-DB human TR gene sequences. Using the TCRdist pipeline, a later analysis assigned CDR3 sequences along with most-parsimonious VDJ recombination scenarios. In a later analysis, each TCR beta chain was defined by its CDR3 amino acid sequence together with its V-gene family, and reads lacking a unique V-gene family were excluded. A later analysis removed roughly 590 highly shared, low-generation-probability nucleotide sequences to deal with suspected cross-contamination and a sequencing artifact. For each public chain, a later analysis derived a clonal expansion index from normalized ranks of inferred template counts within each repertoire. Generation probabilities in a later analysis came from a VDJ recombination model fitted to out-of-frame rearrangements, and those results were checked against IGoR. Hypergeometric tests were used in a later analysis to score TCR-TCR, TCR-HLA and TCR-CMV co-occurrence, with a repertoire-size bias correction applied to the TCR pairs. A later analysis estimated false discovery rates by permuting HLA or CMV assignments 20 times. In a later analysis, co-occurring TCRs were grouped with DBSCAN, and TCRdist sequence similarity was added when clustering was performed within HLA-allele-positive subsets. Repertoires with fewer than 30,000 or more than 120,000 public chains, plus five repertoires with anomalous nucleotide sharing, were excluded from co-occurrence clustering. The immuneACCESS repertoire file appears here via TCRdb, limited to in-frame rearrangements. These files lack a portion of the clones; in checked studies, under half of the deficit traces to unresolved V genes, and the cause of the others is not known. The V and J calls and clone size come from that table; D and trimming were worked out from the DNA. For this sample there are about 120,000 clones; about three quarters appear just once. 30% of the sample is taken by the ten largest.

The table lists this clone with a count of one. Its antigen has not been determined. Per-nucleotide qualities are absent, and no much larger clonotype sits a single base away. The cohort was made up of roughly 670 healthy bone marrow donors. At the time of sampling, all cohort members were nominally healthy, though unrecorded immune exposures were likely present. The donor tested CMV seropositive and was one of the 289 seropositive cohort members. A peripheral blood sample was provided by each donor, and peripheral blood mononuclear cells were used for TCR beta sequencing. Genomic DNA was extracted from the blood cell samples with the Qiagen DNeasy Blood Extraction Kit.

Here the chain combines TRBV18 and TRBJ2-7; TRBD2 could be the D gene, as 6 bases match. The material sequenced was PBMCs. This TCR derives from a man in his sixties in good health and CMV-seropositive. Here the CDR3 is given as CASSYAGSSYEQYF. The DNA reads TGTGCCAGCTCCTACGCGGGGAGCTCCTACGAGCAGTACTTC.